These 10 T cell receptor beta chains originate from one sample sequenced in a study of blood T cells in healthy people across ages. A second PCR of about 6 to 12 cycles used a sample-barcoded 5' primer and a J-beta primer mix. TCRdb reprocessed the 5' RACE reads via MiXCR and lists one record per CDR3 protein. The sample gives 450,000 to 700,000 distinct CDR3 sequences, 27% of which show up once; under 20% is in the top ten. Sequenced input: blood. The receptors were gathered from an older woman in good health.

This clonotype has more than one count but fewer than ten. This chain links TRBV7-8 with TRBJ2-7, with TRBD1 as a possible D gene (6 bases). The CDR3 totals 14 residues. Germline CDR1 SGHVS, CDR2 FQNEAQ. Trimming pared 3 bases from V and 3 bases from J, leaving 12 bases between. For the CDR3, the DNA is TGTGCCAGCAGCTTCCGGGACACCAACTACGAGCAGTACTTC. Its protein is CASSFRDTNYEQYF.

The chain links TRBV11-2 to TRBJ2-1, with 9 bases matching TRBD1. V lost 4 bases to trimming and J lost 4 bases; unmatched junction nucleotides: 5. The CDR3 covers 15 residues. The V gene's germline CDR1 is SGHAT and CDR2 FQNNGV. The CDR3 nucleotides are TGTGCCAGCAGCTCAGACAGGGGGTCGTACAATGAGCAGTTCTTC. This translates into CASSSDRGSYNEQFF.

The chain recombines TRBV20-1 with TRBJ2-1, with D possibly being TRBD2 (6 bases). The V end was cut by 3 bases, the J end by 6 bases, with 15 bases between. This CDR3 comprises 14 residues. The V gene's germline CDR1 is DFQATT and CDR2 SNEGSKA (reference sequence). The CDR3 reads CSASRGPGGNEQFF. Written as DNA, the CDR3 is TGCAGTGCTAGTAGGGGACCCGGGGGCAATGAGCAGTTCTTC.

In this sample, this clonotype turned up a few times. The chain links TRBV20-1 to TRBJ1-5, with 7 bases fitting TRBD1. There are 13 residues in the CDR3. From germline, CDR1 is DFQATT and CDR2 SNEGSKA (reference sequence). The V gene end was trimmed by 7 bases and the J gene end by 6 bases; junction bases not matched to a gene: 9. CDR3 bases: TGCAGTGTTGCAGGGGGGGGCGGTCAGCCCCAGCATTTT. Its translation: CSVAGGGGQPQHF.

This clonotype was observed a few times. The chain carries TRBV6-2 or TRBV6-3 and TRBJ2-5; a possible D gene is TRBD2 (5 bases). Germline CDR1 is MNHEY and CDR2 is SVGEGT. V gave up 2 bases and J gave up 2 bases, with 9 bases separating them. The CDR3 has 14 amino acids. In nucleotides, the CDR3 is TGTGCCAGCAGTTACGGCGACTATCAAGAGACCCAGTACTTC. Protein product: CASSYGDYQETQYF.

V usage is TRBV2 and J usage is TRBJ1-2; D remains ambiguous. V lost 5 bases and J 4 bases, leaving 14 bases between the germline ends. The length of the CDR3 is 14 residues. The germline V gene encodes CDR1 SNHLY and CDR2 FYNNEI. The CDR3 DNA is TGTGCCAGCAGTTCCGACGGGGAAATCTATGGCTACACCTTC. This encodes CASSSDGEIYGYTF.

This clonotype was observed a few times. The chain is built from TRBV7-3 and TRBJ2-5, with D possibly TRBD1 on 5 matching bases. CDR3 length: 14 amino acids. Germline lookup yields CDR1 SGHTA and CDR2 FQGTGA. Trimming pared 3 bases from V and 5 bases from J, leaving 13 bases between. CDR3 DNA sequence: TGTGCCAGCAGCTTTGCAGGGCCCGCGGAGACCCAGTACTTC. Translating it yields CASSFAGPAETQYF.

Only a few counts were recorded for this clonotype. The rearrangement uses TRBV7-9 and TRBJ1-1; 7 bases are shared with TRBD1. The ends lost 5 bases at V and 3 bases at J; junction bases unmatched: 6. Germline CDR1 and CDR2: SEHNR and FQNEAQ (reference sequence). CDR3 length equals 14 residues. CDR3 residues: CASSPRDSYTEAFF. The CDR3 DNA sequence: TGTGCCAGCAGCCCCCGGGACAGTTACACTGAAGCTTTCTTT.

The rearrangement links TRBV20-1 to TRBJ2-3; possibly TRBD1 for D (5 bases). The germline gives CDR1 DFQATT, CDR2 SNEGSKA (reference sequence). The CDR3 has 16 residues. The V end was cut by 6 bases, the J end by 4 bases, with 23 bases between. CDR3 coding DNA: TGCAGTGCCCCCGACGTGGGGCCAAGTGGGGCAGATACGCAGTATTTT. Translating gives CSAPDVGPSGADTQYF.

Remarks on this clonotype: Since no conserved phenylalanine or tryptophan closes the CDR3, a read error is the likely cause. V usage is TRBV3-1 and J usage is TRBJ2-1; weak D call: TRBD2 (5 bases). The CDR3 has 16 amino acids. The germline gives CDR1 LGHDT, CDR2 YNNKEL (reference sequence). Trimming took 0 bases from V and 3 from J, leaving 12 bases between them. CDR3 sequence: CASSQDWLADYNEQFL. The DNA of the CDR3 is TGTGCCAGCAGCCAAGATTGGCTAGCAGACTACAATGAGCAGTTCCTC.